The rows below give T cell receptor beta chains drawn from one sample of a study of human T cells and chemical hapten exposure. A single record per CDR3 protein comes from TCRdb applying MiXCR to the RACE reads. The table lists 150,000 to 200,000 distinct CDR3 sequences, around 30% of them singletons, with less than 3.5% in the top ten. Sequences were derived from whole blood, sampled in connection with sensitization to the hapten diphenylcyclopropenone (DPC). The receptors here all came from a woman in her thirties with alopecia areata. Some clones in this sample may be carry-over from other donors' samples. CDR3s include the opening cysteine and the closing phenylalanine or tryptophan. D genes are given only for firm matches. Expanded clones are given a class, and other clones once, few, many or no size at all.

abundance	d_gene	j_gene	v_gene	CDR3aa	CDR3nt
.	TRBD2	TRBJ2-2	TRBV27	CASSFLSGRVAGELFF	TGTGCCAGCAGTTTCCTCAGCGGGAGGGTTGCCGGGGAGCTGTTTTTT
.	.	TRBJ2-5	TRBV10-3	CAISEPSQETQYF	TGTGCCATCAGTGAGCCCAGCCAAGAGACCCAGTACTTC
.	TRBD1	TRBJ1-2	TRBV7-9	CASSLGQGGVSYTF	TGTGCCAGCAGCTTGGGACAGGGGGGAGTTAGCTACACCTTC
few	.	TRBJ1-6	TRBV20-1	CSAKPRRGGSPLHF	TGCAGTGCGAAACCCAGGAGAGGGGGTTCACCCCTCCACTTT
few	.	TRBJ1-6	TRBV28	CASSGGLGNSPLHF	TGTGCCAGCAGTGGTGGGCTTGGTAATTCACCCCTCCACTTT
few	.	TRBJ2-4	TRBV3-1	CASSQEGLSAKNIQYF	TGTGCCAGCAGCCAAGAGGGATTAAGCGCCAAAAACATTCAGTACTTC
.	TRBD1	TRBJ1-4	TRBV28	CASSSTGGVTNEKLFF	TGTGCCAGCAGCTCCACAGGGGGGGTTACTAATGAAAAACTGTTTTTT
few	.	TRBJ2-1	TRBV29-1	CSVEVRASNEQFF	TGCAGCGTTGAGGTCAGGGCCTCCAATGAGCAGTTCTTC
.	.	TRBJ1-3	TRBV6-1	CASGGSDGLFSGNTIYF	TGTGCCAGCGGGGGTTCAGACGGTCTCTTCTCTGGAAACACCATATATTTT
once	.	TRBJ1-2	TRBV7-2	CASSLAMKAYTF	TGTGCCAGCAGCTTAGCGATGAAAGCTTACACCTTC
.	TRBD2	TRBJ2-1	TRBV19	CASSGEADRAGPYNEQFF	TGTGCCAGTAGTGGCGAGGCCGACAGAGCGGGGCCATACAATGAGCAGTTCTTC
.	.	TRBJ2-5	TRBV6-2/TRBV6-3	CASTIAEQETQYF	TGTGCCAGCACCATAGCGGAGCAAGAGACCCAGTACTTC
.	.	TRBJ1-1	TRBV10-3	CAIEAAMNTEAFF	TGTGCCATTGAAGCGGCTATGAACACTGAAGCTTTCTTT
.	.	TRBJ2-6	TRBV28	CASIGGYRLSGANVLTF	TGTGCCAGCATCGGAGGGTACAGACTCTCTGGGGCCAACGTCCTGACTTTC
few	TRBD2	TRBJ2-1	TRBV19	CASSIGTSGADEQFF	TGTGCCAGTAGTATCGGGACTAGCGGAGCGGATGAGCAGTTCTTC
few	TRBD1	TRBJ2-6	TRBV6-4	CASSATGAPLSGANVLTF	TGTGCCAGCAGTGCGACAGGGGCTCCTCTCTCTGGGGCCAACGTCCTGACTTTC
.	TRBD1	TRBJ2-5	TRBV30	CVWDRGEETQYF	TGTGTCTGGGACAGGGGAGAAGAGACCCAGTACTTC
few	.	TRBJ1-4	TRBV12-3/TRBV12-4	CASSLPVGNEKLFF	TGTGCCAGCAGTTTACCGGTGGGGAATGAAAAACTGTTTTTT
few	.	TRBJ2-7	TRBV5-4	CASKEKGAHEQYF	TGTGCCAGCAAGGAGAAGGGTGCCCACGAGCAGTACTTC
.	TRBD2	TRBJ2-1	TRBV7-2	CASSFGTSEYNEQFF	TGTGCCAGCAGCTTTGGGACTAGCGAGTACAATGAGCAGTTCTTC
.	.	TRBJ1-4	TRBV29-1	CSADGALEKLFF	TGCAGCGCCGATGGGGCTCTGGAAAAACTGTTTTTT
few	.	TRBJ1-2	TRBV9	CASSVADPNYGYTF	TGTGCCAGCAGCGTAGCAGACCCGAACTATGGCTACACCTTC
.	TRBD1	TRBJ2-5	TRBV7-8	CASSFSTGLQETQYF	TGTGCCAGCAGCTTCTCGACAGGGCTACAAGAGACCCAGTACTTC
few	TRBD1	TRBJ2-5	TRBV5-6	CASSHTGGSQGTQYF	TGTGCCAGCAGCCATACAGGGGGCAGCCAGGGGACCCAGTACTTC
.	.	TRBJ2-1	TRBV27	CASSLSWQGNEQFF	TGTGCCAGCAGTTTATCATGGCAGGGGAATGAGCAGTTCTTC
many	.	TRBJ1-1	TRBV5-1	CASSGGRDTEAFF	TGCGCCAGCAGCGGAGGCAGGGACACTGAAGCTTTCTTT
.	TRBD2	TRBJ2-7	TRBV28	CASSAPSGSHPNEQYF	TGTGCCAGCAGTGCACCTAGCGGGAGCCACCCCAACGAGCAGTACTTC
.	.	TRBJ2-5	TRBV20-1	CSATQGQETQYF	TGCAGTGCTACACAGGGACAAGAGACCCAGTACTTC
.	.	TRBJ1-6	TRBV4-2	CASSQDPAGANSPLHF	TGTGCCAGCAGCCAAGATCCGGCGGGGGCGAATTCACCCCTCCACTTT
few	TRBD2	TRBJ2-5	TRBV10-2	CASRSAGGETQYF	TGCGCCAGCAGGTCGGCGGGAGGAGAGACCCAGTACTTC
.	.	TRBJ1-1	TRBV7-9	CASSLNARGSEAFF	TGTGCCAGCAGCTTAAACGCGAGGGGATCTGAAGCTTTCTTT
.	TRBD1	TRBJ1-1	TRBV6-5	CASRRQGNTEAFF	TGTGCCAGCAGGCGACAGGGGAACACTGAAGCTTTCTTT
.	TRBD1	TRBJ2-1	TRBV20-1	CSAREPTGAFEQFF	TGCAGTGCTAGAGAGCCGACAGGGGCATTTGAGCAGTTCTTC
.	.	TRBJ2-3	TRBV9	CASSALQTDTQYF	TGTGCCAGCAGCGCACTCCAAACAGATACGCAGTATTTT
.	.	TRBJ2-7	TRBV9	CASSEGPTRGENEQYF	TGTGCCAGCAGCGAGGGCCCCACCAGGGGAGAAAACGAGCAGTACTTC